The clone carrying this TCR beta chain is a singleton in its sample. Its cognate antigen is unknown. The individuals who served as donors were healthy Caucasians living in Russia, aged roughly 6 to 90. A second PCR of roughly 7 to 11 cycles used a sample-barcoded 5' primer and a J-beta primer mix. Tags on each cDNA molecule came from a template-switch adaptor with 12 random nucleotides. One entry per CDR3 protein, called by TCRdb with MiXCR from the 5' RACE reads. The table lists about 1.4 million distinct CDR3 sequences, around 55% of them singletons, with 6.5% to 8.5% in the top ten. V was shortened by 5 bases and J by 9 bases, with 19 bases between the two germline ends. This CDR3 is 15 amino acids long. Germline assignment: CDR1 SGHTA and CDR2 FQGNSA. This sample is drawn from a study of blood T cells in healthy people across ages. Study conclusions and caveats: Reliance upon unsorted PBMCs precluded definitive naive versus antigen-experienced comparison. Diversity was higher, and naive CD4+ cells more numerous, in long-lived donors than in aged donors.

The chain employs TRBV7-2 and TRBJ2-2, with TRBD1 as a possible D gene (5 bases). The clonotype was recovered from a man aged 18 to 29 in good health. Sequencing was done on a sample of blood. The CDR3 DNA reads as TGTGCCAGCAGCCAGGACATTATGTACAGGCGGGAGCTGTTTTTT. This encodes CASSQDIMYRRELFF.